This TCR beta chain is drawn from a study of cytomegalovirus exposure and HLA in healthy donors. In the PCR, 60 Vbeta and 13 Jbeta primers were used. The data were produced by immunoSEQ multiplex PCR, yet TCRdb's version contains in-frame clones alone and is incomplete. The table shows about 140,000 clones, with around 80% occurring only once. In this sample, this clone turned up once. CDR1 and CDR2 from the germline V gene are SGHTA and FQGTGA. The CDR3 extends over 14 amino acids. V lost 10 bases, J lost 2 bases, and 3 bases stayed unmatched. The gene calls are TRBV7-3 and TRBJ2-2; 11 nucleotides match TRBD2. The source of this sequence is a woman aged 45-60 years in good health and CMV-seropositive. Sequencing was performed on PBMCs. Here the CDR3 reads CATLAGDNTGELFF. The CDR3 DNA reads TGTGCCACACTAGCGGGGGACAACACCGGGGAGCTGTTTTTT. The full variable domain, completed using reference TRBV7-3 and TRBJ2-2, is GAGVSQTPSNKVTEKGKYVELRCDPISGHTALYWYRQSLGQGPEFLIYFQGTGAADDSGLPNDRFFAVRPEGSVSTLKIQRTERGDSAVYLCATLAGDNTGELFFGEGSRLTVL.